This passage covers 4 T cell receptor beta chains from one sample sequenced in a study of Ad26.COV2.S vaccination and SARS-CoV-2 variants. Only in-frame clones appear in the TCRdb table, and some are missing; sequencing was by immunoSEQ multiplex PCR. The sample carries under 150,000 clones, around 86% recorded once. Sequences were derived from peripheral blood, sampled after recovery from COVID-19. The receptors here all came from a human donor who had recovered from COVID-19.

CDR3 protein: CASSPSEVSGNTEAFF. Written as DNA, the CDR3 is TGTGCCAGCTCACCATCGGAGGTTTCCGGGAACACTGAAGCTTTCTTT. The chain couples TRBV18 to TRBJ1-1, with D unclear. V was pared by 2 bases and J by 1 base, with 14 bases between. Germline V gene data show CDR1 as KGHSH and CDR2 as LQKENI. This CDR3 comprises 16 residues.

This clone occurred once. The V and J genes are TRBV12-3 or TRBV12-4 and TRBJ1-2; D is perhaps TRBD1 (6 bases). This CDR3 has 13 amino acids. Trimming pared 5 bases from V and 4 bases from J, leaving 11 bases between. The CDR3 bases are TGTGCCAGCAGTCCGATGGACAGCTATGGCTACACCTTC. Protein product: CASSPMDSYGYTF.

The chain is built from TRBV10-2 and TRBJ2-3; 11 nucleotides match TRBD2. From germline, CDR1 is WSHSY and CDR2 SAAADI. The trim removed 4 bases at V and 0 bases at J, leaving 15 bases unmatched. The CDR3 has 20 residues. The CDR3 loop reads CASSVSFASGGSPSTDTQYF. The CDR3 DNA sequence: TGCGCCAGCAGTGTAAGCTTCGCTAGCGGGGGGTCCCCTAGCACAGATACGCAGTATTTT.

The genes are TRBV28 and TRBJ2-7, with a possible D match to TRBD1 (6 bases). The CDR3 is made up of 14 amino acids. Trimming removed 6 bases at V and 5 bases at J, with 17 bases between. Germline V gene data show CDR1 as MDHEN and CDR2 as SYDVKM. In DNA form, the CDR3 reads TGTGCCAGCAGCCTCCCCCAGGGGAAGAACGAGCAGTACTTC. Its translation is CASSLPQGKNEQYF.